A single sample gave rise to the 19 T cell receptor beta chains below, sequenced in a study of cytomegalovirus exposure and HLA in healthy donors (dated by TCRdb to about 2017). Libraries were prepared through the immunoSEQ multiplex PCR assay. TCRdb holds this immuneACCESS table with in-frame rearrangements only. Some clones are missing; in checked studies, unresolved V genes explain under half, and the rest has no known cause. The sample table holds 160,000 or so clones, of which about 83% were seen once. The ten largest clones capture 1.4% of the sample. The sequenced material came from PBMCs. The receptor source for this set is a woman in her twenties or thirties in good health and CMV-seronegative.

The genes are TRBV2 and TRBJ2-1; 8 bases align to TRBD2. Germline CDR1 and CDR2: SNHLY and FYNNEI. CDR3 size: 10 residues. With V trimmed by 6 bases and J by 15 bases, 4 bases remained unmatched. DNA for the CDR3: TGTGCCAGCAGACCCGGGGGGGGGTTCTTC. Its protein is CASRPGGGFF.

The rearrangement links TRBV15 to TRBJ1-1; no clear D gene. Per the germline V gene, CDR1 is LNHNV and CDR2 is YYDKDF (reference sequence). The V end lost 0 bases, the J end lost 1 base, and 12 bases lay between the germline ends. This CDR3 contains 16 residues. The CDR3 DNA reads as TGTGCCACCAGCAGAGATCGCGACATGCAGAACACTGAAGCTTTCTTT. Its translation is CATSRDRDMQNTEAFF.

The DNA of the CDR3 is TGTGCCAGCAGTCCCTTAGGGGAGGGCTACGAGCAGTACTTC. Translated: CASSPLGEGYEQYF. The chain couples TRBV6-5 to TRBJ2-7; 7 bases map to TRBD2. The J segment lost 3 bases and the V segment lost 5 bases, leaving 7 bases of the junction unmatched. This CDR3 has 14 residues. From germline, CDR1 is MNHEY and CDR2 SVGAGI.

The V gene is TRBV7-6, the J gene TRBJ2-7, with a weak D call TRBD1 (5 bases). V was shortened by 0 bases and J by 0 bases, with 6 bases between the two germline ends. From germline, CDR1 is SGHVS and CDR2 FNYEAQ. The CDR3 is made up of 14 amino acids. CDR3 protein: CASSLAGDSYEQYF. CDR3 DNA: TGTGCCAGCAGCTTAGCAGGGGACTCCTACGAGCAGTACTTC.

The V gene is TRBV2, the J gene TRBJ2-1; 7 bases line up with TRBD2. The V gene end was trimmed by 10 bases and the J gene end by 5 bases; junction bases not matched to a gene: 14. This CDR3 contains 15 residues. In germline, CDR1 is SNHLY, CDR2 FYNNEI. The chain's CDR3 is CATSPGGGFNNEQFF. The DNA for the CDR3 is TGTGCCACCTCGCCGGGCGGGGGTTTTAACAATGAGCAGTTCTTC.

The rearrangement uses TRBV30 and TRBJ2-7; TRBD1 might be the D (6 bases). The germline V gene encodes CDR1 GTSNPN and CDR2 SVGIG (reference sequence). The CDR3 sequence is 15 residues long. The V and J ends lost 3 bases and 3 bases respectively, with 18 bases between them. The CDR3 nucleotides are TGTGCCTGGAGCCCACTGGGGGCAGATGGCTACGAGCAGTACTTC. Translation: CAWSPLGADGYEQYF.

The gene calls are TRBV18 and TRBJ2-7; 12 nucleotides line up with TRBD1. The CDR3 loop spans 16 amino acids. The germline V gene encodes CDR1 KGHSH and CDR2 LQKENI. The V segment lost 2 bases and the J segment 3 bases; nucleotides outside the gene matches: 5. This chain's CDR3 is CASSPTGQGADYEQYF. The CDR3 nucleotides read TGTGCCAGCTCACCAACGGGACAGGGGGCGGACTACGAGCAGTACTTC.

The chain joins TRBV19 to TRBJ1-5; D not resolved. The length of the CDR3 is 14 residues. V was clipped by 1 base and J by 6 bases, with 10 bases between them. Germline V gene lookup returns CDR1 LNHDA and CDR2 SQIVND (reference sequence). The CDR3 protein is CASSIGRGFQPQHF. The CDR3 region has the DNA TGTGCCAGTAGTATAGGAAGAGGGTTTCAGCCCCAGCATTTT.

The table lists this clone with a count of one. The chain combines TRBV5-4 with TRBJ1-2, with 7 bases identical to TRBD1. CDR1 is SGHNT, CDR2 YYREEE, per germline (reference sequence). The CDR3 is 16 residues long. The junction had 5 bases not matched to a gene; V was cut back by 0 bases and J by 0 bases. CDR3 residues: CASSLEGGSSNYGYTF. DNA of the CDR3: TGTGCCAGCAGCTTGGAAGGGGGCAGCTCTAACTATGGCTACACCTTC.

The V gene is TRBV5-1, the J gene TRBJ2-6; D is uncertain. Germline loops: CDR1 SGHRS, CDR2 YFSETQ. Trimming took 4 bases from V and 0 from J, leaving 8 bases between them. The CDR3 sequence is 15 residues long. CDR3 sequence (DNA): TGCGCCAGCAGCCCGGGTTCCTCTGGGGCCAACGTCCTGACTTTC. This gives the protein CASSPGSSGANVLTF.

This sequence joins TRBV5-1 and TRBJ2-3; possible D gene TRBD1, 7 bases. CDR1 SGHRS and CDR2 YFSETQ come from the germline V gene. The CDR3 is 14 residues long. The germline V and J ends were trimmed by 3 bases and 9 bases, with 17 bases remaining between them. The CDR3 is CASSSTRTGGTQYF. Written as DNA, the CDR3 is TGCGCCAGCAGCTCTACGAGGACAGGAGGGACGCAGTATTTT.

J is TRBJ2-3 and V is TRBV6-5; D possibly corresponds to TRBD1 (7 bases). The CDR3 contains 12 residues. The germline V gene encodes CDR1 MNHEY and CDR2 SVGAGI. V was clipped by 11 bases and J by 4 bases, with 13 bases between them. This chain's CDR3 is CASGRGADTQYF. In DNA form, the CDR3 reads TGTGCCTCCGGCAGGGGGGCAGATACGCAGTATTTT.

The genes are TRBV4-1 and TRBJ1-1; unclear D gene. Per the germline V gene, CDR1 is MGHRA and CDR2 is YSYEKL. Deletions cut 0 bases from V and 1 base from J, with 9 bases between. This CDR3 contains 15 residues. DNA for the CDR3: TGCGCCAGCAGCCAAGACGGTAATCAGAACACTGAAGCTTTCTTT. It is translated as CASSQDGNQNTEAFF.

The chain combines TRBV6-1 with TRBJ2-7, with TRBD1 as a possible D gene (6 bases). Germline V gene data show CDR1 as MNHNS and CDR2 as SASEGT. Between the trimmed V and J ends, which lost 6 bases and 3 bases, there was a span of 12 bases. The CDR3 sequence is 13 residues long. CDR3 sequence: CASRDSVRYEQYF. CDR3 nucleotide sequence: TGTGCCAGCAGGGACAGCGTTCGCTACGAGCAGTACTTC.

The chain is built from TRBV2 and TRBJ1-1; perhaps TRBD1 as D (5 bases). The germline V and J ends were trimmed by 7 bases and 6 bases, with 15 bases remaining between them. From germline, CDR1 is SNHLY and CDR2 FYNNEI. The CDR3 length is 13 residues. CDR3 nucleotides: TGTGCCAGCAACGCCCAGGGATGGGCTGAAGCTTTCTTT. Translation gives CASNAQGWAEAFF.

The chain is built from TRBV19 and TRBJ1-2, with D possibly TRBD1 on 6 matching bases. Germline CDR1 reads LNHDA; CDR2 reads SQIVND (reference sequence). V was clipped by 6 bases and J by 4 bases, with 15 bases between them. The CDR3 contains 14 residues. CDR3 residues: CASSHRVIGYGYTF. DNA for the CDR3: TGTGCCAGTAGCCACAGGGTAATTGGCTATGGCTACACCTTC.

The chain joins TRBV6-5 to TRBJ1-2, with a tentative D call TRBD1 (5 bases). The CDR3 sequence is 12 residues long. Germline values: CDR1 MNHEY, CDR2 SVGAGI. V lost 6 bases and J 7 bases, leaving 12 bases between the germline ends. The CDR3 region is CASRPLGLGYTF. DNA for the CDR3: TGTGCCAGCAGGCCCTTGGGGCTTGGCTACACCTTC.

The rearrangement joins TRBV7-2 to TRBJ2-1; 10 bases fit TRBD2. Germline V CDR1 and CDR2: SGHTA, FQGNSA. This CDR3 comprises 18 residues. V gave up 5 bases and J gave up 7 bases; unmatched junction bases: 17. This chain's CDR3 is CASSPRLASGGGLNEQFF. CDR3 nucleotides: TGTGCCAGCAGCCCCCGGCTGGCTAGCGGGGGCGGTTTAAATGAGCAGTTCTTC.

Only a few counts were recorded for this clone. J is TRBJ1-4 and V is TRBV9; the match to TRBD1 covers 7 bases. The V segment lost 2 bases and the J segment 7 bases; nucleotides outside the gene matches: 8. The CDR3 covers 15 residues. From germline, CDR1 is SGDLS and CDR2 YYNGEE. The CDR3 spells CASSVEGASGEKLFF. The CDR3 bases are TGTGCCAGCAGCGTCGAGGGGGCTTCCGGTGAAAAACTGTTTTTT.